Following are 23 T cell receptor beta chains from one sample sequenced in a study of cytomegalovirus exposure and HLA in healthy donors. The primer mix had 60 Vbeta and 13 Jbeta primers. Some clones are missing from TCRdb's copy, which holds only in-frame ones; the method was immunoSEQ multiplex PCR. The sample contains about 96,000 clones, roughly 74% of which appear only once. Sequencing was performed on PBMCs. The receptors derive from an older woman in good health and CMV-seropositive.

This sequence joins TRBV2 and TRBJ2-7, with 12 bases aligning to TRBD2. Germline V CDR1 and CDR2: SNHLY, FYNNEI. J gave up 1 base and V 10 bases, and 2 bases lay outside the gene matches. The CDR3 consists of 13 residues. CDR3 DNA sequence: TGTGCCACCGGGACTAGCGGGTCCTACGAGCAGTACTTC. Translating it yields CATGTSGSYEQYF. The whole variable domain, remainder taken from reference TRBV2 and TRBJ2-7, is EPEVTQTPSHQVTQMGQEVILRCVPISNHLYFYWYRQILGQKVEFLVSFYNNEISEKSEIFDDQFSVERPDGSNFTLKIRSTKLEDSAMYFCATGTSGSYEQYFGPGTRLTVT.

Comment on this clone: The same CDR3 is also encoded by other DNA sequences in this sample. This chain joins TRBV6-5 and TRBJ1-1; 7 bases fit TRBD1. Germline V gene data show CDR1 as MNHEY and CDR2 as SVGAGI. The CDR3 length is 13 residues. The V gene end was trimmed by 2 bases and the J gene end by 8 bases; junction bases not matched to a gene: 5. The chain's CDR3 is CASSYLGTEEAFF. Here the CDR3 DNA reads TGTGCCAGCAGTTACCTTGGGACAGAAGAAGCTTTCTTT.

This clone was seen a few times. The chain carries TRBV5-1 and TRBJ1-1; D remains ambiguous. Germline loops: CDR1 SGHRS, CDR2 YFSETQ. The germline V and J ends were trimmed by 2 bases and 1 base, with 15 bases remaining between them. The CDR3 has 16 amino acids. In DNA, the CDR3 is TGCGCCAGCAGCTTAGGCGATGGGAGATCGAACACTGAAGCTTTCTTT. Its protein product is CASSLGDGRSNTEAFF.

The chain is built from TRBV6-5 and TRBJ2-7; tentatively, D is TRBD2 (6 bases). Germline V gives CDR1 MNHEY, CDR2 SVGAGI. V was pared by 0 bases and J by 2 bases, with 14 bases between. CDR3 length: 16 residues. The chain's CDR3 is CASSYSGGMPTYEQYF. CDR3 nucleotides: TGTGCCAGCAGTTACTCTGGCGGGATGCCGACCTACGAGCAGTACTTC.

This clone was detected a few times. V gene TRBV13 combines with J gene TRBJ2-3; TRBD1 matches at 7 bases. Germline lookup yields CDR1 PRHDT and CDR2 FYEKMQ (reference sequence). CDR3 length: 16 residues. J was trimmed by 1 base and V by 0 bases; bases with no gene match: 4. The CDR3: CASSLGQGSGTDTQYF. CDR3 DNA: TGTGCCAGCAGCTTAGGACAGGGGTCGGGCACAGATACGCAGTATTTT.

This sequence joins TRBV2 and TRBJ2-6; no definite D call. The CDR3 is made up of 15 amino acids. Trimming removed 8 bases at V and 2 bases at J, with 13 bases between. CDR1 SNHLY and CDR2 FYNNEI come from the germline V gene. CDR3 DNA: TGTGCCAGCTCCCCTCCCCCAGCTGGGGCCAACGTCCTGACTTTC. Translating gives CASSPPPAGANVLTF.

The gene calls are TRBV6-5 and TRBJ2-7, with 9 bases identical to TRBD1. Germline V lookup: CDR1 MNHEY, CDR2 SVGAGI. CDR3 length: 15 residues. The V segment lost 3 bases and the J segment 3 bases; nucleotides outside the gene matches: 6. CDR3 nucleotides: TGTGCCAGCAGTTATTCGGGACAGGGTAGCTACGAGCAGTACTTC. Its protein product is CASSYSGQGSYEQYF.

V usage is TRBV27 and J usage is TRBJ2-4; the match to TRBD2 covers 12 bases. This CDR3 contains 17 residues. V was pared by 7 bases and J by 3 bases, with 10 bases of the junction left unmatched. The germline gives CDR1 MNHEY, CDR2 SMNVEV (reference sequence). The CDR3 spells CASTRLAGGVVKNIQYF. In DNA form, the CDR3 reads TGTGCCAGCACCCGCCTAGCGGGGGGGGTAGTCAAAAACATTCAGTACTTC.

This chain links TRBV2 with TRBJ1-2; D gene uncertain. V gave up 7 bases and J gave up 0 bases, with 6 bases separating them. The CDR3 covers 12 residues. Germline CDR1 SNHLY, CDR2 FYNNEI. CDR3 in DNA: TGTGCCAGCACACAAGCTAACTATGGCTACACCTTC. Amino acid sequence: CASTQANYGYTF.

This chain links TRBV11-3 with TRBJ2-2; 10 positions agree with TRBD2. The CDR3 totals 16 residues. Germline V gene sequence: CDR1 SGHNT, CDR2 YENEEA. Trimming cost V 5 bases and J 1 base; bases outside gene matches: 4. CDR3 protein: CASSPRTSGNTGELFF. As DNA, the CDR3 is TGTGCCAGCAGCCCAAGGACTAGCGGGAACACCGGGGAGCTGTTTTTT.

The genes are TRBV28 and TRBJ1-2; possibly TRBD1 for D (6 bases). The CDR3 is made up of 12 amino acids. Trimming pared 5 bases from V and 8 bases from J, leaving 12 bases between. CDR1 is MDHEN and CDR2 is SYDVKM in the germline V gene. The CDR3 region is CASSQGQGGYTF. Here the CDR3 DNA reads TGTGCCAGCAGTCAGGGGCAGGGAGGCTACACCTTC.

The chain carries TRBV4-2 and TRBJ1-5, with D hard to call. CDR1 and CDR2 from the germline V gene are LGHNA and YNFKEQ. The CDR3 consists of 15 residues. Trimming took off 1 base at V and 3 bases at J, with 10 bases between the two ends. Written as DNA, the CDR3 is TGTGCCAGCAGCCAAGCTCAGGAGGTCAATCAGCCCCAGCATTTT. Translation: CASSQAQEVNQPQHF.

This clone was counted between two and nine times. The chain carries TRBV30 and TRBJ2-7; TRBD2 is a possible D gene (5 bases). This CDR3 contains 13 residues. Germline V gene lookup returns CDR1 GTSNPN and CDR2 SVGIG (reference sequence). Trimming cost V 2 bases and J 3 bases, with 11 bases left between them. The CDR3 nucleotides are TGTGCCTGGAGTAGCGGTCCTCACTACGAGCAGTACTTC. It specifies CAWSSGPHYEQYF.

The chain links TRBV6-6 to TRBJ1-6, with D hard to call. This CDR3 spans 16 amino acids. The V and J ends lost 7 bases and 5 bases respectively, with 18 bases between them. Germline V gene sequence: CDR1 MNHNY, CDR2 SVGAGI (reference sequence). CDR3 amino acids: CASILRGIHDNSPLHF. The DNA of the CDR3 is TGTGCCAGCATCTTACGGGGTATCCACGATAATTCACCCCTCCACTTT.

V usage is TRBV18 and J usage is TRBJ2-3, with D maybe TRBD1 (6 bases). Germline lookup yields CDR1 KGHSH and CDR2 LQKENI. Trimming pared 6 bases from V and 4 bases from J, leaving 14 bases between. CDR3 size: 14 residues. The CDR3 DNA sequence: TGTGCCAGCTCCGGGCGGACAGATCCAGATACGCAGTATTTT. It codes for CASSGRTDPDTQYF.

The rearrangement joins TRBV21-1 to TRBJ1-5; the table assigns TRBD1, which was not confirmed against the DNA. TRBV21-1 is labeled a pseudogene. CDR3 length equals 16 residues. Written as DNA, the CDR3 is TGTGCCAGCAGCCCCCGGGACAGGGGGCGAAGCAAGCCCCAGCATTTT. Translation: CASSPRDRGRSKPQHF.

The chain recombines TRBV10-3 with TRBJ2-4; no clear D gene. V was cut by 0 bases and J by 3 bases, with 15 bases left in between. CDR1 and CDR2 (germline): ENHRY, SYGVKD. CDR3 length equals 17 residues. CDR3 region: CAISESVVLSDKNIQYF. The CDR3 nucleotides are TGTGCCATCAGTGAGTCGGTAGTCCTCAGCGACAAAAACATTCAGTACTTC.

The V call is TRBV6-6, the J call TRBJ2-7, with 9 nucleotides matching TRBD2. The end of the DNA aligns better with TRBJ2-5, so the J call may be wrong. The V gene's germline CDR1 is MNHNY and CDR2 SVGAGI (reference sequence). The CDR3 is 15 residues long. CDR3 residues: CASRISGSKGETQYF. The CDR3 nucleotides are TGTGCCAGCAGGATTAGCGGGAGCAAGGGAGAGACCCAGTACTTC.

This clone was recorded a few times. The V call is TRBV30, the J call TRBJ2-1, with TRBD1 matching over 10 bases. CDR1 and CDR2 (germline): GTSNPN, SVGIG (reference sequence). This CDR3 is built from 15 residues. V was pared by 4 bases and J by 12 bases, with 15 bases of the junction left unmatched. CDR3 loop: CAWTKNRQGAGLQFF. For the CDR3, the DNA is TGTGCCTGGACCAAAAATAGACAGGGGGCCGGACTGCAGTTCTTC.

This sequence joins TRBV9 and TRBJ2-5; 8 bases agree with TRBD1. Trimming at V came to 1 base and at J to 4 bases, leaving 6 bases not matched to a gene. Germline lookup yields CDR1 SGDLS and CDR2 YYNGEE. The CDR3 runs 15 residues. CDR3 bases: TGTGCCAGCAGCGTATCATGGACAGGGACAGAGACCCAGTACTTC. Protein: CASSVSWTGTETQYF.

The CDR3 region has the DNA TGTGCCAGCAGCTTAACCGAGACTAGCGGGAGGAATTACGAGCAGTACTTC. As protein: CASSLTETSGRNYEQYF. This chain joins TRBV7-2 and TRBJ2-7; TRBD2 aligns across 13 bases. Trimming cost V 2 bases and J 4 bases; bases outside gene matches: 8. Germline assignment: CDR1 SGHTA and CDR2 FQGNSA. The CDR3 loop spans 17 amino acids.

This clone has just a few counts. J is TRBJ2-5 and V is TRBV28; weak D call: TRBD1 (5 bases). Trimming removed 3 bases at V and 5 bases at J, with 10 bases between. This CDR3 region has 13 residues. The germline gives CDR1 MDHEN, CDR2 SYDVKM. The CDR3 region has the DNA TGTGCCAGCAGTTTGGCAGGGCGGGAGACCCAGTACTTC. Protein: CASSLAGRETQYF.

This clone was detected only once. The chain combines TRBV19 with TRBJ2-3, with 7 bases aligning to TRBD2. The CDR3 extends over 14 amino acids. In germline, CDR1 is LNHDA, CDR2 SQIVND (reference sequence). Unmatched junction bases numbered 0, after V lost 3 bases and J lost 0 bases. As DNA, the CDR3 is TGTGCCAGTAGTATGGGGGGGAGCACAGATACGCAGTATTTT. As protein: CASSMGGSTDTQYF.